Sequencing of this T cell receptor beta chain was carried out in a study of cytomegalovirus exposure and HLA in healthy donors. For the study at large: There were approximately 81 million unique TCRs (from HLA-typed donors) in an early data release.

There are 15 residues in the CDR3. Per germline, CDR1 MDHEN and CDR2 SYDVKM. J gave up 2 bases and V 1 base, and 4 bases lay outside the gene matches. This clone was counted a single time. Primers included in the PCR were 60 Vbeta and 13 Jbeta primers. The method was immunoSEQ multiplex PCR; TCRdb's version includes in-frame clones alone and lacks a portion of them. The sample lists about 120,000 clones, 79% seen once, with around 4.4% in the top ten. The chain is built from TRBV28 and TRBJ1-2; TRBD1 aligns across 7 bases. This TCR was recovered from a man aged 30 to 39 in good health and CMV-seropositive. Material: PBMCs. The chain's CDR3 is CASSLLTGYNYGYTF. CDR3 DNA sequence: TGTGCCAGCAGTTTATTGACAGGGTACAACTATGGCTACACCTTC.